This T cell receptor beta chain originates from a study of T cells in Graves' hyperthyroidism and ophthalmopathy. The study, taken as a whole, reports: With a median lead of around 6.7 months before onset, the model predicted ophthalmopathy.

As regards this clonotype: Its antigen is not known.

Amplified TCR beta CDR3 regions derived from RNA transcripts. An initial round of RT-PCR targeting the TCR CDR3 relied on the HTBI primer set. From the multiplex PCR reads, TCRdb called clonotypes with MiXCR, one entry per CDR3 protein. The sample has almost 600,000 distinct CDR3 sequences, 14% seen once. Hyperthyroidism in the patients, aged 18 to 65, was newly diagnosed and under 2 months in duration. The study based diagnoses on clinical symptoms, serum thyroxine and TRAb, thyroid ultrasound and orbital computed tomography. Cells are PBMCs isolated from more than 8.5 ml of fresh blood. The germline V gene encodes CDR1 SGHNT and CDR2 YENEEA. The CDR3 is made up of 15 amino acids. V was pared by 0 bases and J by 8 bases, with 14 bases between.

This receptor was obtained from a young woman with Graves' hyperthyroidism that later progressed to Graves' ophthalmopathy. Sequencing was performed on blood. The chain combines TRBV11-3 with TRBJ2-1; D is tentatively TRBD1 or TRBD2 (5 bases each). The CDR3 is CASSLDEGSYDEQFF. CDR3 bases: TGTGCCAGCAGCTTAGACGAGGGGAGTTACGATGAGCAGTTCTTC. The full variable domain, completed using reference TRBV11-3 and TRBJ2-1, is EAGVVQSPRYKIIEKKQPVAFWCNPISGHNTLYWYLQNLGQGPELLIRYENEEAVDDSQLPKDRFSAERLKGVDSTLKIQPAELGDSAVYLCASSLDEGSYDEQFFGPGTRLTVL.